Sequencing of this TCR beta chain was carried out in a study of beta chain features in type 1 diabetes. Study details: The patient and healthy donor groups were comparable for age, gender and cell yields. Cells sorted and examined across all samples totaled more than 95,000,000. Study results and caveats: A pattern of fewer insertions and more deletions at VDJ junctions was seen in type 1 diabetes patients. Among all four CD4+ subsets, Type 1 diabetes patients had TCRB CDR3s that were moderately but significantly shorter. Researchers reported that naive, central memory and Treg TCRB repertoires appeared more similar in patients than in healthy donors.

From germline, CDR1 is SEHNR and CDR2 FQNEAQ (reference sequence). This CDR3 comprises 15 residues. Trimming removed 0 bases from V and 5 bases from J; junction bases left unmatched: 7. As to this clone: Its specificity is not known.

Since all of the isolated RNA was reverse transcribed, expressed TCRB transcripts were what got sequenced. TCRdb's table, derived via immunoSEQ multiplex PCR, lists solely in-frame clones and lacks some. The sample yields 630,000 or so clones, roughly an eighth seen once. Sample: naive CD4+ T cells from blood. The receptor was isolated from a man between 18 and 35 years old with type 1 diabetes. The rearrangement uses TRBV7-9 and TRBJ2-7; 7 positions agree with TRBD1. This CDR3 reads CASSLAVTGRDEQYF. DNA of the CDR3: TGTGCCAGCAGCTTAGCGGTGACAGGGAGAGACGAGCAGTACTTC. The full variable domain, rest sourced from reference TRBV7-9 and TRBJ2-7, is DTGVSQNPRHKITKRGQNVTFRCDPISEHNRLYWYRQTLGQGPEFLTYFQNEAQLEKSRLLSDRFSAERPKGSFSTLEIQRTEQGDSAMYLCASSLAVTGRDEQYFGPGTRLTVT.